These T cell receptor beta chains were read from a single sample in a study of shared clonotypes between healthy human individuals. Only in-frame clones appear in the TCRdb table, and some are missing; sequencing was by immunoSEQ multiplex PCR. The data contain around 2,000,000 clones, approximately 95% of them singletons. The sequenced sample was naive CD8+ T cells sorted from blood. These receptor sequences come from a man younger than 35 in good health. Both conserved end residues are part of each CDR3. D genes are given only for firm matches. Expanded clones are given a class, and other clones once, few, many or no size at all.

D: TRBD2
size: .
length: 14
J: TRBJ2-7
V: TRBV7-2
CDR3: CASSHSGLLYEQYF
DNA: TGTGCCAGCAGCCATAGCGGGCTTCTCTACGAGCAGTACTTC

D: .
size: .
length: 11
J: TRBJ1-2
V: TRBV6-1
CDR3: CASRSGVGYTF
DNA: TGTGCCAGCAGGTCAGGGGTTGGCTACACCTTC

D: .
size: .
length: 12
J: TRBJ2-7
V: TRBV13
CDR3: CASSGDAGEQYF
DNA: TGTGCCAGCAGTGGGGACGCGGGCGAGCAGTACTTC

D: TRBD1
size: .
length: 13
J: TRBJ2-3
V: TRBV6-5
CDR3: CASSGQGADTQYF
DNA: TGTGCCAGCAGTGGACAGGGGGCAGATACGCAGTATTTT

D: TRBD1
size: .
length: 15
J: TRBJ1-2
V: TRBV11-2
CDR3: CASSYGTGGYYGYTF
DNA: TGTGCCAGCAGCTACGGGACAGGGGGCTACTATGGCTACACCTTC

D: .
size: .
length: 13
J: TRBJ2-7
V: TRBV4-1
CDR3: CASSQVGSYEQYF
DNA: TGCGCCAGCAGCCAAGTAGGGTCCTACGAGCAGTACTTC

D: TRBD2
size: .
length: 18
J: TRBJ2-1
V: TRBV4-3
CDR3: CASSQDSSAGRSYNEQFF
DNA: TGCGCCAGCAGCCAAGATTCCTCAGCGGGACGTTCCTACAATGAGCAGTTCTTC

D: TRBD2
size: .
length: 16
J: TRBJ2-5
V: TRBV25-1
CDR3: CASSESASGYQETQYF
DNA: TGTGCCAGCAGTGAATCGGCTAGCGGGTACCAAGAGACCCAGTACTTC

D: .
size: .
length: 12
J: TRBJ1-1
V: TRBV9
CDR3: CASSVLGDEAFF
DNA: TGTGCCAGCAGCGTATTAGGGGATGAAGCTTTCTTT

D: .
size: .
length: 15
J: TRBJ2-1
V: TRBV4-1
CDR3: CASRGIVGELNEQFF
DNA: TGCGCCAGCAGGGGGATTGTGGGGGAGCTAAATGAGCAGTTCTTC

D: .
size: .
length: 12
J: TRBJ2-7
V: TRBV5-1
CDR3: CASSSDSYEQYF
DNA: TGCGCCAGCAGCTCAGACAGCTACGAGCAGTACTTC

D: .
size: .
length: 13
J: TRBJ2-7
V: TRBV30
CDR3: CAWSSDLTYEQYF
DNA: TGTGCCTGGAGTTCCGACTTAACCTACGAGCAGTACTTC

D: .
size: once
length: 15
J: TRBJ2-1
V: TRBV4-1
CDR3: CASSQRSSPWDEQFF
DNA: TGCGCCAGCAGCCAACGATCCAGCCCCTGGGATGAGCAGTTCTTC

D: .
size: .
length: 14
J: TRBJ2-7
V: TRBV13
CDR3: CASSVGLEAEEQYF
DNA: TGTGCCAGCAGCGTCGGGTTAGAAGCGGAGGAGCAGTACTTC

D: .
size: .
length: 13
J: TRBJ1-5
V: TRBV4-1
CDR3: CASSQALGQPQHF
DNA: TGCGCCAGCAGCCAAGCACTGGGTCAGCCCCAGCATTTT

D: .
size: .
length: 17
J: TRBJ1-2
V: TRBV2
CDR3: CASSEGPSYGDLYGYTF
DNA: TGTGCCAGCAGTGAGGGCCCATCCTATGGCGACCTCTATGGCTACACCTTC

D: .
size: .
length: 13
J: TRBJ1-5
V: TRBV5-3
CDR3: CARRSTGFKPQHF
DNA: TGTGCCAGAAGATCTACAGGGTTCAAGCCCCAGCATTTT

D: TRBD1
size: .
length: 11
J: TRBJ1-6
V: TRBV6-1
CDR3: CASRDSSPLHF
DNA: TGTGCCAGTAGGGACAGTTCACCCCTCCACTTT

D: .
size: .
length: 17
J: TRBJ1-6
V: TRBV11-2
CDR3: CASSLVGAGPWNSPLHF
DNA: TGTGCCAGCAGCTTAGTAGGCGCAGGCCCATGGAATTCACCCCTCCACTTT

D: TRBD1
size: .
length: 16
J: TRBJ2-1
V: TRBV6-6
CDR3: CASSYPGQGPYNEQFF
DNA: TGTGCCAGCAGTTACCCGGGACAGGGGCCCTACAATGAGCAGTTCTTC

D: TRBD1
size: .
length: 15
J: TRBJ1-1
V: TRBV5-5
CDR3: CASSSRTGENTEAFF
DNA: TGTGCCAGCAGCTCTAGGACAGGCGAGAACACTGAAGCTTTCTTT

D: .
size: .
length: 14
J: TRBJ2-1
V: TRBV11-2
CDR3: CASSLWSGNNEQFF
DNA: TGTGCCAGCAGCTTATGGTCAGGAAACAATGAGCAGTTCTTC

D: TRBD2
size: .
length: 15
J: TRBJ2-3
V: TRBV5-1
CDR3: CASRRASGGTDTQYF
DNA: TGCGCCAGCAGGAGAGCTAGCGGGGGCACAGATACGCAGTATTTT

D: .
size: .
length: 17
J: TRBJ2-3
V: TRBV28
CDR3: CASSPVHEGGKTDTQYF
DNA: TGTGCCAGCAGCCCCGTACATGAGGGAGGAAAGACAGATACGCAGTATTTT

D: .
size: .
length: 15
J: TRBJ2-7
V: TRBV5-1
CDR3: CASSFSGANSYEQYF
DNA: TGCGCCAGCAGCTTCTCGGGGGCCAACTCCTACGAGCAGTACTTC

D: TRBD1
size: .
length: 15
J: TRBJ2-4
V: TRBV4-1
CDR3: CASSPRGQGADIQYF
DNA: TGCGCCAGCAGCCCCCGGGGACAGGGAGCGGACATTCAGTACTTC

D: .
size: .
length: 15
J: TRBJ2-7
V: TRBV5-4
CDR3: CASSLAGSGLYEQYF
DNA: TGTGCCAGCAGCTTGGCGGGGAGCGGCCTCTACGAGCAGTACTTC

D: TRBD1
size: .
length: 16
J: TRBJ2-3
V: TRBV9
CDR3: CASSVEGTGGPDTQYF
DNA: TGTGCCAGCAGCGTAGAGGGGACAGGGGGCCCAGATACGCAGTATTTT

D: TRBD1
size: .
length: 17
J: TRBJ1-2
V: TRBV18
CDR3: CASSPVVGTGGDYGYTF
DNA: TGTGCCAGCTCACCAGTGGTGGGGACAGGGGGAGACTATGGCTACACCTTC

D: .
size: .
length: 13
J: TRBJ1-2
V: TRBV27
CDR3: CASSFSGGETDTF
DNA: TGTGCCAGCAGTTTTTCGGGGGGCGAGACGGACACCTTC

D: .
size: .
length: 11
J: TRBJ2-3
V: TRBV7-9
CDR3: CASGDTDTQYF
DNA: TGTGCCAGCGGGGACACAGATACGCAGTATTTT

D: .
size: .
length: 14
J: TRBJ2-5
V: TRBV4-3
CDR3: CASSQDQAEETQYF
DNA: TGCGCCAGCAGCCAAGATCAGGCAGAGGAGACCCAGTACTTC

D: .
size: .
length: 13
J: TRBJ2-7
V: TRBV11-2
CDR3: CASSLASGAEQYF
DNA: TGTGCCAGCAGCTTAGCTTCGGGGGCCGAGCAGTACTTC

D: .
size: .
length: 13
J: TRBJ2-3
V: TRBV21-1
CDR3: CASCSKRTDTQYF
DNA: TGTGCCAGCTGCAGCAAACGCACAGATACGCAGTATTTT

D: TRBD2
size: once
length: 17
J: TRBJ2-2
V: TRBV10-3
CDR3: CAISEWGLAENTGELFF
DNA: TGTGCCATCAGTGAGTGGGGACTAGCGGAAAACACCGGGGAGCTGTTTTTT

D: TRBD1
size: .
length: 12
J: TRBJ1-1
V: TRBV29-1
CDR3: CSDGQGNTEAFF
DNA: TGCAGCGATGGACAGGGGAACACTGAAGCTTTCTTT

D: .
size: .
length: 15
J: TRBJ1-1
V: TRBV5-6
CDR3: CASSFRTGGVPEAFF
DNA: TGTGCCAGCAGCTTCAGAACAGGAGGAGTCCCTGAAGCTTTCTTT

D: .
size: .
length: 15
J: TRBJ1-4
V: TRBV4-3
CDR3: CASSQDLGGNEKLFF
DNA: TGCGCCAGCAGCCAAGATCTGGGGGGTAATGAAAAACTGTTTTTT

D: TRBD1
size: once
length: 16
J: TRBJ2-1
V: TRBV13
CDR3: CASSPLGQGETNEQFF
DNA: TGTGCCAGCAGCCCCCTGGGGCAGGGGGAAACGAATGAGCAGTTCTTC

D: .
size: .
length: 14
J: TRBJ2-3
V: TRBV7-9
CDR3: CASSLDRFTDTQYF
DNA: TGTGCCAGCAGCTTAGACAGATTCACAGATACGCAGTATTTT

D: .
size: .
length: 14
J: TRBJ2-2
V: TRBV7-3
CDR3: CASSLLAASGELFF
DNA: TGTGCCAGCAGCTTGTTGGCTGCGTCCGGGGAGCTGTTTTTT

D: TRBD1
size: .
length: 17
J: TRBJ1-3
V: TRBV9
CDR3: CASCVGGQGVSGNTIYF
DNA: TGTGCCAGCTGCGTAGGGGGACAGGGGGTCTCTGGAAACACCATATATTTT

D: TRBD1
size: .
length: 16
J: TRBJ1-5
V: TRBV6-1
CDR3: CASREMTGVSNQPQHF
DNA: TGTGCCAGCAGGGAAATGACAGGGGTGAGCAATCAGCCCCAGCATTTT

D: TRBD1
size: .
length: 16
J: TRBJ1-2
V: TRBV14
CDR3: CASSQEWRQGPYGYTF
DNA: TGTGCCAGCAGCCAAGAGTGGCGACAGGGACCTTATGGCTACACCTTC

D: .
size: once
length: 16
J: TRBJ2-2
V: TRBV7-3
CDR3: CASSLGDTINTGELFF
DNA: TGTGCCAGCAGCTTAGGGGATACAATTAACACCGGGGAGCTGTTTTTT

D: .
size: .
length: 13
J: TRBJ2-7
V: TRBV19
CDR3: CASSPSLVYEQYF
DNA: TGTGCCAGTAGCCCCAGTTTGGTCTACGAGCAGTACTTC

D: .
size: .
length: 13
J: TRBJ2-1
V: TRBV5-4
CDR3: CASSLWGDNEQFF
DNA: TGTGCCAGCAGCTTGTGGGGAGACAATGAGCAGTTCTTC

D: TRBD2
size: once
length: 17
J: TRBJ2-7
V: TRBV7-8
CDR3: CASSSGLAGDPSYEQYF
DNA: TGTGCCAGCAGCTCGGGACTAGCGGGAGACCCGTCCTACGAGCAGTACTTC